The sample holds many counts of the clone carrying this TCR beta chain. Its antigen is not identified. The data derive from a study of T-cell memory formation after mild COVID-19. Turning to the study itself: Across donors, TCR clusters were largely donor specific. Study-level results: Some SARS-CoV-2-responding clones were already detected in memory before infection. Later expanders leaned CD4+, whereas clones that contracted between day 15 and 85 were balanced CD4/CD8.

This CDR3 is 14 amino acids long. Trimming cost V 5 bases and J 5 bases; bases outside gene matches: 6. Germline V lookup: CDR1 MNHEY, CDR2 SVGAGI. The authors produced TCR alpha and TCR beta cDNA libraries with sample barcodes and UMIs by 5'RACE using constant-segment primers. Via MiXCR, TCRdb re-called the 5' RACE reads, giving one row per CDR3 protein. The repertoire holds more than 9,500 distinct CDR3 sequences, with about 14% as singletons. The receptor was isolated from a man between 18 and 29 years old who had mild COVID-19 (a few samples of this study predate the infection). Cell type and time point are not known. Input material: PBMCs or a T cell subset sorted from them (not recorded which). V usage is TRBV6-5 and J usage is TRBJ2-1, with 7 bases identical to TRBD1. CDR3 nucleotides: TGTGCCAGCAGTGAAGACAGGGACGACAATGAGCAGTTCTTC. It encodes CASSEDRDDNEQFF.